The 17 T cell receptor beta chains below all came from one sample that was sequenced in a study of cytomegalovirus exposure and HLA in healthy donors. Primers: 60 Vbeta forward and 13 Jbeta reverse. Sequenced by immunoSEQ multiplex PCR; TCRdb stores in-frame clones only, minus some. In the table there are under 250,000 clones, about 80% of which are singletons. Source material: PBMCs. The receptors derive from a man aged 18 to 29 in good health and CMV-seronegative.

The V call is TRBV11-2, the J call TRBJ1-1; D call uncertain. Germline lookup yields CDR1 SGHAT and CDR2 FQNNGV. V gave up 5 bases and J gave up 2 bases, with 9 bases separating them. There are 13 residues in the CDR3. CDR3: CASSVHRNTEAFF. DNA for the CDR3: TGTGCCAGCAGCGTTCACAGAAACACTGAAGCTTTCTTT.

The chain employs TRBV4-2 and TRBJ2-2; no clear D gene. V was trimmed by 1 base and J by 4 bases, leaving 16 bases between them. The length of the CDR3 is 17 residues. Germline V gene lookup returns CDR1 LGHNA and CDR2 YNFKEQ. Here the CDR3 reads CASSQAVSADFTGELFF. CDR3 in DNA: TGTGCCAGCAGCCAAGCCGTGAGCGCCGATTTCACCGGGGAGCTGTTTTTT.

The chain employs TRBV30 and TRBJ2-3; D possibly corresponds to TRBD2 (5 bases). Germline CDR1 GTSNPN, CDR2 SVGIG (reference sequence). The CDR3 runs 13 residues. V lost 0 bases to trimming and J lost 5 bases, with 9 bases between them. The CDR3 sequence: CAWSVPRGDTQYF. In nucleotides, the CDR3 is TGTGCCTGGAGTGTACCTCGGGGAGATACGCAGTATTTT.

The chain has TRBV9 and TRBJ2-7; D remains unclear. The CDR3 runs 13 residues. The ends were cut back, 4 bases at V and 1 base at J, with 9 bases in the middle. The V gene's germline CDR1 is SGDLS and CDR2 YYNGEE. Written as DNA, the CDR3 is TGTGCCAGCAGCCTTGGCTTGTCCTACGAGCAGTACTTC. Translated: CASSLGLSYEQYF.

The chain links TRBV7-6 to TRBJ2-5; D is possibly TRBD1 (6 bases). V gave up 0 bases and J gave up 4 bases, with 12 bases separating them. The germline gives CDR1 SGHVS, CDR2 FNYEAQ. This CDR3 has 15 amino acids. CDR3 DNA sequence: TGTGCCAGCAGCTTAGCACAGGGTATTTTAGAGACCCAGTACTTC. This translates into CASSLAQGILETQYF.

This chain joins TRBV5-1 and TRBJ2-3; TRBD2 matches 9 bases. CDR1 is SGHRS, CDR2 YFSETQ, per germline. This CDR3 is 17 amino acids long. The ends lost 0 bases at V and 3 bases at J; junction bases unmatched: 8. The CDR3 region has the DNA TGCGCCAGCAGCTTGGGGCCCCTAGCGGGAATGACAGATACGCAGTATTTT. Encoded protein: CASSLGPLAGMTDTQYF. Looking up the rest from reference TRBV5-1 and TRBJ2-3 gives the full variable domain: KAGVTQTPRYLIKTRGQQVTLSCSPISGHRSVSWYQQTPGQGLQFLFEYFSETQRNKGNFPGRFSGRQFSNSRSEMNVSTLELGDSALYLCASSLGPLAGMTDTQYFGPGTRLTVL.

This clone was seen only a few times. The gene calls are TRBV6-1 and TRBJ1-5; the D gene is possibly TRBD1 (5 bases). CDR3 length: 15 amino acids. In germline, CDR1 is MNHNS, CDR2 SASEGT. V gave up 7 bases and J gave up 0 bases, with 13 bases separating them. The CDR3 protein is CASTPQGHSNQPQHF. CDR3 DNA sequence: TGTGCCAGCACCCCCCAGGGCCATAGCAATCAGCCCCAGCATTTT.

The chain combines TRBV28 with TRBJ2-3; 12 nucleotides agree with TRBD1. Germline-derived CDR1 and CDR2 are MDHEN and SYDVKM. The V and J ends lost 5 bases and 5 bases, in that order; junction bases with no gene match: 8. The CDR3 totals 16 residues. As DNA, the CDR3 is TGTGCCAGCAGTCTAAGGGGACAGGGGGCAGGAGATACGCAGTATTTT. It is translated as CASSLRGQGAGDTQYF.

The CDR3 spells CASSGMRTGGNEQYF. The CDR3 bases are TGTGCCAGCAGTGGTATGAGGACAGGGGGCAACGAGCAGTACTTC. The V call is TRBV2, the J call TRBJ2-7; 11 positions agree with TRBD1. There are 15 residues in the CDR3. Germline V gene sequence: CDR1 SNHLY, CDR2 FYNNEI. V shed 4 bases and J 5 bases; nucleotides not matched to a gene: 7.

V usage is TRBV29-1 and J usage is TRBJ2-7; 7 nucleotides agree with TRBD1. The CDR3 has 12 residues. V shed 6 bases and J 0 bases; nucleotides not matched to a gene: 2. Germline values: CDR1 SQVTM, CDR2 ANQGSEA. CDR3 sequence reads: CSVRTGSYEQYF. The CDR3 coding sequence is TGCAGCGTCCGGACAGGCTCCTACGAGCAGTACTTC.

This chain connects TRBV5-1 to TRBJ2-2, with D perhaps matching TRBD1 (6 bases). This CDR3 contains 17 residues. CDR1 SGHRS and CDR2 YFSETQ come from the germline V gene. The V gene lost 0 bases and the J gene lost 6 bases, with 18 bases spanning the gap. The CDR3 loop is CASSLVVPARQAGELFF. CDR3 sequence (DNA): TGCGCCAGCAGCTTGGTAGTCCCAGCGCGACAGGCCGGGGAGCTGTTTTTT.

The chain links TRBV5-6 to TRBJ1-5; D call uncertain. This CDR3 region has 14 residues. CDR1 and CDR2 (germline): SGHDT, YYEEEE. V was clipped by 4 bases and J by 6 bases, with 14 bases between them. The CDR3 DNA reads TGTGCCAGCAGCGGAGGCGATGGAACTCAGCCCCAGCATTTT. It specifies CASSGGDGTQPQHF. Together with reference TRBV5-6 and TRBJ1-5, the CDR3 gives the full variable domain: DAGVTQSPTHLIKTRGQQVTLRCSPKSGHDTVSWYQQALGQGPQFIFQYYEEEERQRGNFPDRFSGHQFPNYSSELNVNALLLGDSALYLCASSGGDGTQPQHFGDGTRLSIL.

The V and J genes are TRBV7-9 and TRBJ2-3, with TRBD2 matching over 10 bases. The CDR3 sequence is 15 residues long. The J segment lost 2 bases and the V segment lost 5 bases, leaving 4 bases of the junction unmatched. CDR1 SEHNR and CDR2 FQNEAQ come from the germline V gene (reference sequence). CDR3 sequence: CASSNTSGTTDTQYF. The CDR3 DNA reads TGTGCCAGCAGCAATACTAGCGGGACCACAGATACGCAGTATTTT.

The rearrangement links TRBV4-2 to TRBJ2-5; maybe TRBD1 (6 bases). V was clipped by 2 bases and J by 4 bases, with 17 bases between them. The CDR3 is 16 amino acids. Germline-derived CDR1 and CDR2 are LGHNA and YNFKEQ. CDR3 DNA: TGTGCCAGCAGCCAACCGCAACAGGGTTTACGAGAGACCCAGTACTTC. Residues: CASSQPQQGLRETQYF.

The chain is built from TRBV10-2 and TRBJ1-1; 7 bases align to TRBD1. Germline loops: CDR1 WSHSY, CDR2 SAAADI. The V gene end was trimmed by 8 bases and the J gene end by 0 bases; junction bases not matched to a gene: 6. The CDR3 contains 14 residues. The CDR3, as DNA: TGCGCCAGCGGAACAGGGGCAATGAACACTGAAGCTTTCTTT. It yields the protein CASGTGAMNTEAFF.

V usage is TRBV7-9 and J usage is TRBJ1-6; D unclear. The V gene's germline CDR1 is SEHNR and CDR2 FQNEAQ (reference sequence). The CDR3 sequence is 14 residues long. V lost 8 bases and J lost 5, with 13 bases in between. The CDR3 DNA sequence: TGTGCCAGCTCTCGTGGGGAGGATAATTCACCCCTCCACTTT. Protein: CASSRGEDNSPLHF.

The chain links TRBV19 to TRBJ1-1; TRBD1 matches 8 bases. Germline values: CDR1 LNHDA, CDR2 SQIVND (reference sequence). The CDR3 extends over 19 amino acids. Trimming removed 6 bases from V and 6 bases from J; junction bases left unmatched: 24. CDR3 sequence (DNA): TGTGCCAGTAGCATTCTCGGACAGGGCGGGTGGGGGGCGAGCCCTGAAGCTTTCTTT. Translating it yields CASSILGQGGWGASPEAFF.